The sample holds many counts of the clone carrying this T cell receptor beta chain. Its antigen is undetermined. This sample stems from a study of blood T cells in healthy people across ages. Study results and caveats: Across the age range, TCR beta diversity per million T cells fell in a roughly linear way.

A sample-barcoded 5' primer and a J-beta primer mix were used in a second PCR of about 7 to 12 cycles. Using its own MiXCR run on the 5' RACE reads, TCRdb lists one record per CDR3 protein. The sample has 710,000 or so distinct CDR3 sequences; about 20% are singletons. Germline V CDR1 and CDR2: SGHRS, YFSETQ. The CDR3 runs 15 residues. V lost 6 bases and J lost 5; bases outside the gene matches: 13. This chain connects TRBV5-1 to TRBJ2-5; 7 bases match TRBD2. This receptor was identified in a man aged 70 or older in good health. The specimen was blood. Here the CDR3 DNA reads TGCGCCAGCAACCCCTTAGCGGGTGGTGGCGAGACCCAGTACTTC. This gives the protein CASNPLAGGGETQYF.